This TCR beta chain comes out of a study of T cells in Graves' hyperthyroidism and ophthalmopathy (dated by TCRdb to between 2017 and 2020). Regarding the complete study: Peripheral blood samples were taken at the time of initial diagnosis, prior to any treatment. TCR V-J signatures able to tell the groups apart were searched for in a discovery cohort of 90 to 100 patients, of whom more than 40 had Graves' ophthalmopathy and 57 had stable Graves' hyperthyroidism. Prospective prediction of ophthalmopathy was tested in an independent validation cohort of about 19 hyperthyroidism patients and 15 to 17 patients who later progressed to ophthalmopathy. The 100 or so discovery patients were randomly split 7:3 into training and test sets. Thyroid tissue and blood T-cell repertoires from more than 5 Graves' hyperthyroidism patients were also compared in the study. After blood sampling, hyperthyroidism patients were treated with methimazole at a starting dose of 30 mg daily, and ophthalmopathy patients were treated with high-dose intravenous methylprednisolone. The paper describes TCR Vbeta CDR3 sequencing of about 140 peripheral blood samples, made up of roughly 40 ophthalmopathy patients, 70 to 75 hyperthyroidism patients and approximately 17 progressor patients. Study-level results and caveats: No statistical method was used to fix the sample size in advance, and group allocation was not hidden from the investigators. Ophthalmopathy was separated from stable hyperthyroidism by a 13 V-J signature model, with over 85% sensitivity and just over 81% specificity obtained in cross-validation and 80%/75% obtained in testing. Most expanded thyroid clonotypes (frequency above 0.001) were also detected in blood, a finding suggesting that blood repertoires may reflect thyroid immune responses. In validation, the model predicted progression to ophthalmopathy with around 71% sensitivity and around 72% specificity, a median of 6.5 months before onset.

Amplification of TCR beta CDR3 regions was carried out from RNA transcripts. A first-round RT-PCR of the TCR CDR3 used the HTBI primer set with the Qiagen OneStep RT-PCR kit. The libraries were constructed in a second round of multiplex PCR and then size-selected and purified. Sequencing of the libraries was done on an Illumina HiSeq2000 using paired-end 100 bp reads. Concerning the study's data processing: Raw data were processed with SOAPnuke, discarding reads with adapters, uncalled bases, mean Phred below 15, or no exact constant-primer or identifier match. COPE v1.2.5 was used to merge the high-quality paired reads, and each unique nucleotide sequence was defined as a clonotype. MiTCR v1.1 was used to align clonotypes to the IMGT TRBV, TRBD and TRBJ reference segments. Analysis was restricted to V-J combinations with a frequency above 0.0001, which covered 99.2% of repertoires. A TCS score was defined as the ratio between F50 (clonal expansion) and ExV (chaos), using BLOSUM62-based TCRdist between CDR3 peptides within each V-J. Welch's t-statistics and random forest reduced some 510 V-J features to roughly 13, which were used in a naive Bayes classifier (R e1071). TCRdb applied fastp at Q25 and MiXCR to the public reads, then kept only in-frame beta chains. When rows share a CDR3 protein, they turn into one entry using the most common DNA and genes. The V and J calls, along with clone size, are taken from TCRdb and not from the paper's own processing. The table for this sample lists about 270,000 distinct CDR3 sequences; over 20% of them were counted only once. 50% to 75% of the sample goes to the ten largest clones.

Regarding this clonotype: This receptor's antigen is unknown. No much larger clone is present one base from it, and per-base qualities are unavailable.

Moderately to severely active disease, a Clinical Activity Score of at least 3, a NOSPECS grade of at least 4, and a duration under 3 months were present in ophthalmopathy patients. Exclusion was applied to patients with uncontrolled infections, other autoimmune diseases, pregnancy or lactation. Clinical symptoms, serum thyroxine and TRAb, thyroid ultrasound, and orbital computed tomography formed the basis for the diagnoses. Ficoll-Paque density gradient centrifugation was used to isolate PBMCs from 9.5 to 10 ml of fresh peripheral blood. Trizol reagent was used to extract total RNA, and RNA quality was then checked on an Agilent 2100 Bioanalyzer. The material sequenced was blood. This TCR was recovered from a man aged 25 to 40 with Graves' ophthalmopathy.

The CDR3 loop reads CAWSDVGSDTEAFF. The nucleotide sequence is given as TGTGCCTGGAGTGATGTAGGAAGTGACACTGAAGCTTTCTTT. The sequence is built from TRBV30 and TRBJ1-1, with no confidently assigned D gene. The CDR3 runs 14 residues from the cysteine to the phenylalanine. CDR3 DNA only is kept here, 42 bases in frame from base 1. CDR1 and CDR2 (GTSNPN, SVGIG) derive from the germline V gene (reference sequence). V lost 1 base and J lost 3 bases; the stretch between them is 12 bases long.